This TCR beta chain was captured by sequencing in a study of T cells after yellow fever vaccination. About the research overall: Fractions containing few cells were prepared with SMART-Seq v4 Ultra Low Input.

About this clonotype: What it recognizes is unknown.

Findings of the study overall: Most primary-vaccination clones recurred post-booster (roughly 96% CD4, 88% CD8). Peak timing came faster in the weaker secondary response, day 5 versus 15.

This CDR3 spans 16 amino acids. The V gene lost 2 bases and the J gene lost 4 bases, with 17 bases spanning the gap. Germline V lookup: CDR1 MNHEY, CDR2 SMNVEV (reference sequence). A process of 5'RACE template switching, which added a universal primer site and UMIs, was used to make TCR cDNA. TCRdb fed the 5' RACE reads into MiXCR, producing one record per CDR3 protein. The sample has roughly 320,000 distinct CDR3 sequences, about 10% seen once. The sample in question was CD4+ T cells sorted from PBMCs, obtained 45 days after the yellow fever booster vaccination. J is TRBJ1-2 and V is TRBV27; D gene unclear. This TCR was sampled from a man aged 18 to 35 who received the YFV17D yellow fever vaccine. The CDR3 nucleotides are TGTGCCAGCAGTTTAGTTTCCCAGGCCAAGGGCTATGGCTACACCTTC. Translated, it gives CASSLVSQAKGYGYTF.